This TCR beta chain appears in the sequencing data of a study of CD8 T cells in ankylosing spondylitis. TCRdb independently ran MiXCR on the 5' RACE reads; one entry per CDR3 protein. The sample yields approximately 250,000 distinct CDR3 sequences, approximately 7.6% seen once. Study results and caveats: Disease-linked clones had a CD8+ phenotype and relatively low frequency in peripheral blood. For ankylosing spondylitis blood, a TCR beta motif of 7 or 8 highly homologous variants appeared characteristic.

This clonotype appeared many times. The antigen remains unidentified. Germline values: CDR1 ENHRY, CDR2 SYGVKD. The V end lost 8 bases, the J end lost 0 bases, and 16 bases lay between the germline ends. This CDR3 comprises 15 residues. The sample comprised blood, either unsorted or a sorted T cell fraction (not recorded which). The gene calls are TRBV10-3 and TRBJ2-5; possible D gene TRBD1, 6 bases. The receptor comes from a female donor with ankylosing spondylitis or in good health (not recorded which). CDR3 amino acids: CAIGVGGPYQETQYF. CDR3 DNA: TGTGCCATCGGGGTAGGGGGACCGTACCAAGAGACCCAGTACTTC.